Below, 12 T cell receptor beta chains from the same sample are listed, as sequenced in a study of blood T cells in healthy people across ages. With a J-beta primer mix and a sample-barcoded 5' primer, a second PCR ran roughly 7 to 11 cycles. MiXCR was run by TCRdb on the 5' RACE reads, yielding one entry per CDR3 protein. The table lists around 600,000 distinct CDR3 sequences, roughly 48% of them singletons, with 20% to 25% in the top ten. Sequencing was done on a sample of blood. Source of these receptors: a man older than 75 in good health.

The table lists this clonotype with a count of one. The rearrangement uses TRBV5-1 and TRBJ2-1; D unresolved. This CDR3 contains 13 residues. The V gene's germline CDR1 is SGHRS and CDR2 YFSETQ. Deletions cut 4 bases from V and 14 bases from J, with 19 bases between. This CDR3 reads CASSPESGWMEFF. The CDR3 DNA reads as TGCGCCAGCAGCCCAGAAAGTGGTTGGATGGAGTTCTTC.

J is TRBJ1-2 and V is TRBV27; D uncertain. The CDR3 has 12 residues. V was trimmed by 6 bases and J by 5 bases, leaving 10 bases between them. Germline V CDR1 and CDR2: MNHEY, SMNVEV (reference sequence). CDR3 bases: TGTGCCAGCAGCTCCGGGGTGTATGGCTACACCTTC. Amino acids: CASSSGVYGYTF.

This clonotype was observed at least ten times. This sequence joins TRBV21-1 and TRBJ2-5. TRBV21-1 is classified as a pseudogene. This CDR3 has 14 residues. CDR3 region: CASSRCAYKETQYF. In nucleotides, the CDR3 is TGTGCCAGCAGCCGTTGCGCGTATAAAGAGACCCAGTACTTC.

The gene calls are TRBV11-2 and TRBJ1-2; D gene unclear. V lost 5 bases, J lost 5 bases, and 18 bases lay in between. Per germline, CDR1 SGHAT and CDR2 FQNNGV. The CDR3 runs 15 residues. DNA of the CDR3: TGTGCCAGCAGCCCAGCACGCACCGAGGATTATGGCTACACCTTC. Its protein is CASSPARTEDYGYTF.

The rearrangement uses TRBV20-1 and TRBJ2-1; D is possibly TRBD2 (5 bases). V was pared by 0 bases and J by 3 bases, with 15 bases between. CDR3 length equals 16 residues. From germline, CDR1 is DFQATT and CDR2 SNEGSKA (reference sequence). CDR3 region: CSARDLSEDHYNEQFF. In DNA form, the CDR3 reads TGCAGTGCTAGAGATCTTTCGGAGGACCACTACAATGAGCAGTTCTTC.

The CDR3 protein is CASRGTGRYEQYF. Here the CDR3 DNA reads TGTGCCAGCAGGGGGACAGGGAGGTACGAGCAGTACTTC. The chain has TRBV25-1 and TRBJ2-7; 9 bases fit TRBD1. Germline trimming cut 6 bases from V and 4 bases from J; bases unmatched to any gene: 4. Germline CDR1 is MGHDK and CDR2 is SYGVNS. The CDR3 is 13 residues long.

The rearrangement links TRBV27 to TRBJ1-1; D gene uncertain. V shed 0 bases and J shed 0 bases, with 2 bases lying between them. The CDR3 is made up of 13 amino acids. Germline-derived CDR1 and CDR2 are MNHEY and SMNVEV (reference sequence). CDR3 loop: CASSLSMNTEAFF. The DNA for the CDR3 is TGTGCCAGCAGTTTATCCATGAACACTGAAGCTTTCTTT.

The chain recombines TRBV29-1 with TRBJ2-1, with a possible D match to TRBD2 (6 bases). The CDR3 length is 12 residues. Germline values: CDR1 SQVTM, CDR2 ANQGSEA. V was cut by 7 bases and J by 9 bases, with 16 bases left in between. The CDR3 nucleotides read TGCAGCGCAGACAAGACCGGGGGTGAGCAGTTCTTC. This encodes CSADKTGGEQFF.

The CDR3 spells CASSPTRAGETQYF. CDR3 DNA sequence: TGTGCCAGCAGTCCGACTAGAGCGGGGGAAACGCAGTATTTT. This chain uses TRBV12-3 or TRBV12-4 with TRBJ2-3; 8 bases map to TRBD2. V gave up 5 bases and J gave up 9 bases; unmatched junction bases: 10. This CDR3 region has 14 residues.

This clonotype has only a few counts. This CDR3 is CASSLAAPRLGEQYF. In DNA form, the CDR3 reads TGTGCCAGCAGCTTAGCGGCCCCCCGATTGGGCGAGCAGTACTTC. This chain links TRBV7-2 with TRBJ2-7; D unclear. The germline V gene encodes CDR1 SGHTA and CDR2 FQGNSA. The CDR3 is 15 amino acids. With 0 bases removed from V and 6 bases from J, the gap between germline ends came to 15 bases.

This clonotype has only a few counts. V usage is TRBV5-5 and J usage is TRBJ2-5, with a weak D call TRBD2 (6 bases). CDR3 size: 12 residues. The V gene's germline CDR1 is SGHKS and CDR2 YYEKEE (reference sequence). Trimming cost V 3 bases and J 7 bases, with 10 bases left between them. The CDR3 loop is CASSSLGGTQYF. DNA of the CDR3: TGTGCCAGCAGCTCCCTCGGGGGGACCCAGTACTTC.

This chain connects TRBV10-3 to TRBJ1-2, with D tentatively TRBD1 (5 bases). Germline-derived CDR1 and CDR2 are ENHRY and SYGVKD. This CDR3 has 14 amino acids. Trimming cost V 4 bases and J 2 bases, with 11 bases left between them. The CDR3 here is CAISVGDGNYGYTF. The CDR3 region has the DNA TGTGCCATCAGTGTCGGGGACGGGAACTATGGCTACACCTTC.